This T cell receptor beta chain was found in a study of blood T cell repertoires in COVID-19. Study in general: The United States, Italy and Spain supplied acute and convalescent COVID-19 samples. Nucleic acid was either cDNA or gDNA, and it came from T cells, B-cell-depleted T cells, or PBMCs.

This clone has just one count. Germline loops: CDR1 SEHNR, CDR2 FQNEAQ (reference sequence). The CDR3 sequence is 17 residues long. V was trimmed by 5 bases and J by 4 bases, leaving 24 bases between them. Those who participated ranged in age from about 18 to 89 years and resided in about two dozen US areas. Participants' own reports of clinical history determined their cohort assignment. Assay: immunoSEQ multiplex PCR; the TCRdb copy retains only in-frame clones and omits some. The sample records over 200,000 clones, over 70% being singletons. This TCR was recovered from a woman aged 25 to 39 who had been exposed to COVID-19. The sample comprised PBMCs or T cells enriched from blood (not recorded which). The J gene is TRBJ2-7, the V gene TRBV7-9; D gene ambiguous. The CDR3 spells CASSTTPDPKHLYEQYF. The CDR3 coding sequence is TGTGCCAGCAGCACGACACCCGACCCAAAGCATCTGTACGAGCAGTACTTC. The full variable domain, with the rest looked up from reference TRBV7-9 and TRBJ2-7, is DTGVSQNPRHKITKRGQNVTFRCDPISEHNRLYWYRQTLGQGPEFLTYFQNEAQLEKSRLLSDRFSAERPKGSFSTLEIQRTEQGDSAMYLCASSTTPDPKHLYEQYFGPGTRLTVT.